The clone carrying this T cell receptor beta chain was picked up a small number of times. Its antigen is unidentified. V dropped 4 bases and J dropped 3; count of bases not matched to a gene: 6. The CDR3 is 15 residues long. Germline CDR1 is SGDLS and CDR2 is YYNGEE. The source of the sample is a study of T cell responses to AZD1222 COVID-19 vaccine. Whole-study results and caveats: There were repertoire samples only from the period after the peak T cell response.

TCRdb's table, derived via immunoSEQ multiplex PCR, lists solely in-frame clones and lacks some. This sample yields 100,000 or so clones, of which 92% are seen a single time; around 1.2% belongs to the top ten. This receptor was identified in an adult in good health. This material consisted of peripheral blood, taken on day 0 of AZD1222 vaccination. The rearrangement uses TRBV9 and TRBJ2-7; 11 bases align to TRBD1. This CDR3 is CASSPRTGGGYEQYF. The CDR3 nucleotides read TGTGCCAGCAGCCCGCGGACAGGGGGCGGCTACGAGCAGTACTTC.